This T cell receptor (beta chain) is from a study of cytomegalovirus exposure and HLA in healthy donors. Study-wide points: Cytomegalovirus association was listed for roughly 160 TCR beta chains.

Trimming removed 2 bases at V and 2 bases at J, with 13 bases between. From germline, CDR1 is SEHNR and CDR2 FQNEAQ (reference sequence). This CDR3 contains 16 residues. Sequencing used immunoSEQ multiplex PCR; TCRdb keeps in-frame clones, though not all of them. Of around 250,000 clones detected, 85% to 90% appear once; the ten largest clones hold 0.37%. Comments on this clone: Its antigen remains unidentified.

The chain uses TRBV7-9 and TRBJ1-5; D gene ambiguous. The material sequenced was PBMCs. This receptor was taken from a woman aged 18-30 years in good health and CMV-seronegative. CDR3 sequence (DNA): TGTGCCAGCAGCTTAATGGAGGGATCCGGCAATCAGCCCCAGCATTTT. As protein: CASSLMEGSGNQPQHF.